The T cell receptor (beta chain) described here comes from a study of T cell changes during pregnancy in multiple sclerosis. Repertoires were generated with immunoSEQ multiplex PCR, while TCRdb's copy carries only in-frame clones and drops some. The top ten hold around 0.5% of the sample, which has around 41,000 clones, approximately 91% seen once. The ends lost 6 bases at V and 2 bases at J; junction bases unmatched: 16. Germline V CDR1 and CDR2: MDHEN, SYDVKM. The CDR3 covers 17 residues. The receptor was derived from a female donor in good health, enrolled as a control in a pregnancy study. This material consisted of CD4+ T cells from peripheral blood mononuclear cells, taken in the third trimester of pregnancy. V and J are TRBV28 and TRBJ2-7; 7 bases agree with TRBD2. CDR3 coding DNA: TGTGCCAGCAGGTATTCAATAGGCGGGAGCCAGACCTACGAGCAGTACTTC. Translation gives CASRYSIGGSQTYEQYF.